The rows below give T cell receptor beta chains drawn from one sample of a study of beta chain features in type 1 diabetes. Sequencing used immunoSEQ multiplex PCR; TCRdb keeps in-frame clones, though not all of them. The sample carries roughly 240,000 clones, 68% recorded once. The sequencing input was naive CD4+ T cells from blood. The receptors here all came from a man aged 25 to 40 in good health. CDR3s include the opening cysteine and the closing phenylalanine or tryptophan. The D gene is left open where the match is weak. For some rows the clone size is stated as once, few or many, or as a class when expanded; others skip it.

cdr3_aa: CSVEGQGIYGYTF
d_call: TRBD1
clone_size: .
j_call: TRBJ1-2
v_call: TRBV29-1

cdr3_aa: CSARLGLEAFF
d_call: .
clone_size: .
j_call: TRBJ1-1
v_call: TRBV20-1

cdr3_aa: CAWSVGTNYNEQFF
d_call: .
clone_size: .
j_call: TRBJ2-1
v_call: TRBV30

cdr3_aa: CAWSGGAERSEQYF
d_call: TRBD2
clone_size: .
j_call: TRBJ2-7
v_call: TRBV30

cdr3_aa: CASSLLAGRATQYF
d_call: TRBD2
clone_size: few
j_call: TRBJ2-5
v_call: TRBV7-2

cdr3_aa: CAWSVTGELFF
d_call: .
clone_size: .
j_call: TRBJ2-2
v_call: TRBV30

cdr3_aa: CAWSVLAGSTDTQYF
d_call: TRBD2
clone_size: .
j_call: TRBJ2-3
v_call: TRBV30

cdr3_aa: CAWRESGARNQPQHF
d_call: .
clone_size: .
j_call: TRBJ1-5
v_call: TRBV30

cdr3_aa: CSAIDSGNTIYF
d_call: .
clone_size: .
j_call: TRBJ1-3
v_call: TRBV29-1

cdr3_aa: CASSTLHLTGGTDTQYF
d_call: .
clone_size: .
j_call: TRBJ2-3
v_call: TRBV13

cdr3_aa: CSGLAGGDTQYF
d_call: TRBD2
clone_size: few
j_call: TRBJ2-3
v_call: TRBV29-1

cdr3_aa: CASRPDSSYEQYF
d_call: .
clone_size: .
j_call: TRBJ2-7
v_call: TRBV28

cdr3_aa: CASSLAGALYGYTF
d_call: .
clone_size: once
j_call: TRBJ1-2
v_call: TRBV5-6

cdr3_aa: CASSPGGLAGAKNIQYF
d_call: .
clone_size: .
j_call: TRBJ2-4
v_call: TRBV7-8

cdr3_aa: CASSLVGTEETQYF
d_call: TRBD1
clone_size: .
j_call: TRBJ2-5
v_call: TRBV7-7

cdr3_aa: CSATGTGDQPQHF
d_call: TRBD1
clone_size: .
j_call: TRBJ1-5
v_call: TRBV29-1

cdr3_aa: CAWSAGNTIYF
d_call: .
clone_size: few
j_call: TRBJ1-3
v_call: TRBV30

cdr3_aa: CASSVTRGSTDTQYF
d_call: TRBD2
clone_size: .
j_call: TRBJ2-3
v_call: TRBV9

cdr3_aa: CAWSVFASRGKFF
d_call: .
clone_size: .
j_call: TRBJ2-1
v_call: TRBV30

cdr3_aa: CASSLPRSTSGGIQYF
d_call: TRBD2
clone_size: .
j_call: TRBJ2-4
v_call: TRBV7-2

cdr3_aa: CASSLDSTYTEAFF
d_call: .
clone_size: .
j_call: TRBJ1-1
v_call: TRBV5-4

cdr3_aa: CAWSGDRITDTQYF
d_call: .
clone_size: few
j_call: TRBJ2-3
v_call: TRBV30

cdr3_aa: CSVGDRSYEQYF
d_call: TRBD1
clone_size: few
j_call: TRBJ2-7
v_call: TRBV29-1

cdr3_aa: CASSTRERETQYF
d_call: .
clone_size: once
j_call: TRBJ2-5
v_call: TRBV7-2

cdr3_aa: CASSEMTGYTDTQYF
d_call: TRBD1
clone_size: .
j_call: TRBJ2-3
v_call: TRBV25-1

cdr3_aa: CATSRGTDYEQYF
d_call: .
clone_size: once
j_call: TRBJ2-7
v_call: TRBV15

cdr3_aa: CASSPVDSSYEQYF
d_call: .
clone_size: once
j_call: TRBJ2-7
v_call: TRBV18

cdr3_aa: CASSIRSSRELFF
d_call: .
clone_size: .
j_call: TRBJ2-2
v_call: TRBV19

cdr3_aa: CASSLEQGYEQYF
d_call: .
clone_size: .
j_call: TRBJ2-7
v_call: TRBV7-2

cdr3_aa: CASSLLTDTQYF
d_call: .
clone_size: .
j_call: TRBJ2-3
v_call: TRBV7-2

cdr3_aa: CATSRLAERTDTQYF
d_call: TRBD2
clone_size: few
j_call: TRBJ2-3
v_call: TRBV15

cdr3_aa: CASSYGRGLSTDTQYF
d_call: .
clone_size: once
j_call: TRBJ2-3
v_call: TRBV6-6

cdr3_aa: CAWNQQGNQPQHF
d_call: .
clone_size: .
j_call: TRBJ1-5
v_call: TRBV30

cdr3_aa: CSRRDRGAANYGYTF
d_call: TRBD1
clone_size: .
j_call: TRBJ1-2
v_call: TRBV29-1

cdr3_aa: CASSQNRGPSFEQFF
d_call: TRBD1
clone_size: .
j_call: TRBJ2-1
v_call: TRBV4-3

cdr3_aa: CAFSRDTEAFF
d_call: .
clone_size: .
j_call: TRBJ1-1
v_call: TRBV30

cdr3_aa: CASSYRTSGQETQYF
d_call: TRBD2
clone_size: .
j_call: TRBJ2-5
v_call: TRBV6-5

cdr3_aa: CAWGELAGVRETQYF
d_call: TRBD2
clone_size: few
j_call: TRBJ2-5
v_call: TRBV30

cdr3_aa: CAWSGGPRQPQHF
d_call: .
clone_size: once
j_call: TRBJ1-5
v_call: TRBV30

cdr3_aa: CASRRILYNEQFF
d_call: .
clone_size: .
j_call: TRBJ2-1
v_call: TRBV10-2

cdr3_aa: CASSSGTGSRDEQFF
d_call: TRBD1
clone_size: .
j_call: TRBJ2-1
v_call: TRBV25-1

cdr3_aa: CASSLGQQKTQYF
d_call: .
clone_size: .
j_call: TRBJ2-5
v_call: TRBV5-6

cdr3_aa: CASSPQGTSYNEQFF
d_call: .
clone_size: .
j_call: TRBJ2-1
v_call: TRBV6-5

cdr3_aa: CAWSRAPGTGELFF
d_call: .
clone_size: .
j_call: TRBJ2-2
v_call: TRBV30

cdr3_aa: CASSQGQQYEQYF
d_call: .
clone_size: .
j_call: TRBJ2-7
v_call: TRBV2

cdr3_aa: CASSDRKRGGEQFF
d_call: .
clone_size: .
j_call: TRBJ2-1
v_call: TRBV25-1

cdr3_aa: CAWSAGSNRGRTQYF
d_call: TRBD1
clone_size: .
j_call: TRBJ2-5
v_call: TRBV30

cdr3_aa: CAWSLAGKKLFF
d_call: .
clone_size: .
j_call: TRBJ1-4
v_call: TRBV30

cdr3_aa: CASSLAFSPKSYEQYF
d_call: .
clone_size: few
j_call: TRBJ2-7
v_call: TRBV7-9

cdr3_aa: CSVLGKDGYTF
d_call: .
clone_size: once
j_call: TRBJ1-2
v_call: TRBV29-1

cdr3_aa: CSVRTSGIDSYNEQFF
d_call: TRBD2
clone_size: .
j_call: TRBJ2-1
v_call: TRBV29-1

cdr3_aa: CASSPRLVRPEQFF
d_call: .
clone_size: .
j_call: TRBJ2-1
v_call: TRBV7-2

cdr3_aa: CASSVRDRGNYGYTF
d_call: TRBD1
clone_size: .
j_call: TRBJ1-2
v_call: TRBV9

cdr3_aa: CASSRDLLNTEAFF
d_call: .
clone_size: once
j_call: TRBJ1-1
v_call: TRBV11-2

cdr3_aa: CASRRGPGANVLTF
d_call: TRBD1
clone_size: .
j_call: TRBJ2-6
v_call: TRBV6-5

cdr3_aa: CASSLTGQITGELFF
d_call: .
clone_size: .
j_call: TRBJ2-2
v_call: TRBV5-1

cdr3_aa: CASSSSRELETQYF
d_call: .
clone_size: .
j_call: TRBJ2-5
v_call: TRBV2

cdr3_aa: CASSEPGSYEQYF
d_call: .
clone_size: few
j_call: TRBJ2-7
v_call: TRBV25-1

cdr3_aa: CAWAQGRGTDTQYF
d_call: .
clone_size: .
j_call: TRBJ2-3
v_call: TRBV30

cdr3_aa: CASSQPGADTQYF
d_call: .
clone_size: .
j_call: TRBJ2-3
v_call: TRBV28